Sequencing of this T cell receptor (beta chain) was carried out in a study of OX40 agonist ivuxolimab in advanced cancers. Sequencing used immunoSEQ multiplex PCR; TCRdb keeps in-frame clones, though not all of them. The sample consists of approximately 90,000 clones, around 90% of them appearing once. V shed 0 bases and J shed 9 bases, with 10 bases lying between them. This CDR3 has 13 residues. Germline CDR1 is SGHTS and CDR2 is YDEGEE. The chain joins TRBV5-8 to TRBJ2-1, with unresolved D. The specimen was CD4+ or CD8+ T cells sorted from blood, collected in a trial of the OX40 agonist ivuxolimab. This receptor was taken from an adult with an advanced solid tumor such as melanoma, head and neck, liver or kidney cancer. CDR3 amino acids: CASSLVGAREQFF. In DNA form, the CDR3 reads TGTGCCAGCAGCTTGGTCGGCGCGCGTGAGCAGTTCTTC.